The present entry profiles one TCR beta chain with its context. No cognate antigen has been identified for it. Qualities for individual bases were not recorded, and no much larger clone is one base off. This sample stems from a study of blood T cell repertoires in COVID-19 (TCRdb year 2020). About the study as a whole: The collaborator samples originated in the United States, Italy and Spain and spanned the acute and convalescent phases of COVID-19. The prospective study material was composed of cDNA or gDNA derived from T cells, B-cell-depleted T cells, or PBMCs. Deeply sampled blood TCRbeta repertoires from subjects exposed to, actively infected with, or recovered from COVID-19 were included in the dataset. A freely available public database, intended as a resource for researchers studying the immune response to SARS-CoV-2, is where the repertoires were released. Samples came from the ongoing ImmuneRACE study (first 160 participants) plus 1,254 subjects from 6 global collaborators. Sample metadata almost always included a de-identified subject ID, COVID-19 status, age in years and sex. Where available, HLA class I and class II types were obtained from metadata supplied by the sample provider rather than from assay-based typing. Results and caveats for the whole study, not just this receptor: How much clinical and demographic metadata was included differed by source and by participant, and the metadata was provided uncurated.

The collaborating institutions used their own protocols to collect whole blood in K2EDTA tubes. For TCRbeta analysis, collaborator samples were shipped as frozen whole blood, as isolated PBMCs, or as DNA extracted from either sample type. The immunoSEQ Assay, a bias-controlled multiplex PCR, was used to amplify TCRbeta CDR3 regions from genomic DNA. As for how the authors treated the data: The number of nucleated cells in each sample was estimated by amplification of reference gene primers within the assay. To quantify the absolute abundance of each unique TCRbeta CDR3 rearrangement, sequence reads were collapsed and filtered. For each sample, productive Simpson clonality was calculated as the square root of Simpson's diversity index across productive rearrangements. The immuneACCESS repertoire file appears here via TCRdb, limited to in-frame rearrangements. These files lack a portion of the clones; in checked studies, under half of the deficit traces to unresolved V genes, and the cause of the others is not known. The V and J calls and clone size come from that table; D and trimming were worked out from the DNA. In all, the sample holds 60,000 to 85,000 clones, and about four fifths of those were seen once. The top ten constitute over 30% of the sample.

From cysteine to phenylalanine, the CDR3 is 13 amino acids long. Only CDR3 DNA is held: 39 bases, read in frame from base 1. From a lookup of the germline V gene (reference sequence), CDR1 and CDR2 are LNHDA and SQIVND. V is cut back by 6 bases and J by 3 bases, with 4 bases in the junction unmatched. The chain links TRBV19 with TRBJ2-5; 7 bases in the middle match TRBD1. This TCR was recovered from a man in his 70s with acute or convalescent COVID-19. The sequenced sample was peripheral blood. The sequenced DNA: TGTGCCAGTAGACAGCAGGGGGAAGAGACCCAGTACTTC. The translation is CASRQQGEETQYF.